The sequence of this TCR beta chain was determined in a study of a mutant IDH1 vaccine in newly diagnosed glioma. Across the study: Visit V13 took place at week 47, and visit V12 happened at week 35. Points from the study as a whole: Top peripheral T cell clonotype shifts appeared unrelated to pseudoprogression.

As to this clone: Its antigen remains unknown.

Clones were read by immunoSEQ multiplex PCR, and TCRdb kept only the in-frame ones, dropping some. This table holds 69,000 or so clones, roughly 86% found once. Time point specified: week 35, safety follow-up. Topical imiquimod accompanied each vaccine dose, which consisted of 300 ug of mutant IDH1 20-mer peptide. The CDR3 length is 12 residues. Germline values: CDR1 MNHEY, CDR2 SMNVEV (reference sequence). V was shortened by 5 bases and J by 9 bases, with 11 bases between the two germline ends. This receptor was taken from a man aged 25-40 years with glioma. The sample was PBMCs, taken from a glioma patient whose treatment included an IDH1 peptide vaccine. V and J are TRBV27 and TRBJ2-1; D is unclear. The DNA for the CDR3 is TGTGCCAGCAGTCTCGGGTCGAGTGAGCAGTTCTTC. This sequence encodes CASSLGSSEQFF.